The entry that follows covers one T cell receptor beta chain sequence. CDR3 size: 15 residues. CDR1 is PRHDT and CDR2 is FYEKMQ in the germline V gene (reference sequence). V lost 4 bases, J lost 10 bases, and 6 bases stayed unmatched. The data belong to a study of blood T cell repertoires in COVID-19. Participants were aged about 18 to 95 years, lived in over 20 US areas, and enrolled virtually. Clones were read by immunoSEQ multiplex PCR, and TCRdb kept only the in-frame ones, dropping some. The data hold a few hundred thousand clones, with roughly 90% observed a single time. The material sequenced was PBMCs or T cells enriched from blood (not recorded which). This rearrangement joins TRBV13 to TRBJ2-1; 14 nucleotides line up with TRBD2. The TCR originated in a woman between 18 and 29 years old who had recovered from COVID-19. CDR3 DNA sequence: TGTGCCAGCAGCTCGGGACTAGCGGGAGCGGGGGAGCAGTTCTTC. Translation gives CASSSGLAGAGEQFF.